Listed here is a single T cell receptor beta chain. Its target is unknown. J gave up 7 bases and V 4 bases, and 8 bases lay outside the gene matches. Per the germline V gene, CDR1 is SGHKS and CDR2 is YYEKEE (reference sequence). The CDR3 loop spans 13 amino acids. This record belongs to a study of shared clonotypes between healthy human individuals. Study-wide results and caveats: Larger richness was generally estimated for naive than memory subsets.

The assay used deep level. Using immunoSEQ multiplex PCR, the repertoire was profiled, and TCRdb retains in-frame clones only, with some absent. The sample holds more than 150,000 clones, approximately 61% seen once. The chain uses TRBV5-5 and TRBJ2-7; 7 nucleotides align to TRBD1. This clonotype was sampled from a man aged 25-45 years in good health. Sequencing used memory CD4+ T cells sorted from blood. Subset here: CD45RA-negative fraction. CDR3 nucleotides: TGTGCCAGCAGCGTGGGGACAGATAGAGAGCAGTACTTC. This encodes CASSVGTDREQYF.